The 21 T cell receptor beta chains below were found in one sample sequenced in a study of PD-1 blockade in classical Hodgkin lymphoma. Clones were read by immunoSEQ multiplex PCR, and TCRdb kept only the in-frame ones, dropping some. The sample consists of tens of thousands of clones, approximately 94% of them appearing once. Indicated time point: newly diagnosed, previously untreated cHL patient sample. Source material: peripheral blood mononuclear cells (PBMCs). The receptors here all came from a human donor with classical Hodgkin lymphoma.

CDR3 in DNA: TGTGCCATCTCCCGGAGTGCAGGGATGGGGAATGGCTACACCTTC. Encoded protein: CAISRSAGMGNGYTF. This chain links TRBV10-3 with TRBJ1-2, with D possibly being TRBD1 (5 bases). The CDR3 is 15 amino acids. The V and J ends lost 8 bases and 6 bases respectively, with 22 bases between them. Germline loops: CDR1 ENHRY, CDR2 SYGVKD.

The chain employs TRBV6-1 and TRBJ2-1; 7 bases line up with TRBD1. Germline V gives CDR1 MNHNS, CDR2 SASEGT. The CDR3 is 16 amino acids. The J segment lost 1 base and the V segment lost 2 bases, leaving 5 bases of the junction unmatched. CDR3 amino acids: CASSEQGVGSYNEQFF. Here the CDR3 DNA reads TGTGCCAGCAGTGAACAGGGGGTAGGATCCTACAATGAGCAGTTCTTC.

The count of this clone is one. V and J are TRBV29-1 and TRBJ2-3, with 13 bases that match TRBD2. Germline assignment: CDR1 SQVTM and CDR2 ANQGSEA. This CDR3 comprises 17 residues. The V gene end was trimmed by 4 bases and the J gene end by 2 bases; junction bases not matched to a gene: 9. DNA for the CDR3: TGCAGCGTTGGATATGGGGGACTAGCGGGGATCACAGATACGCAGTATTTT. This translates into CSVGYGGLAGITDTQYF.

The genes are TRBV28 and TRBJ1-5; 8 nucleotides agree with TRBD1. CDR1 is MDHEN and CDR2 is SYDVKM in the germline V gene. With 4 bases clipped from V and 6 bases from J, the junction kept 8 bases outside the gene matches. The CDR3 extends over 15 amino acids. CDR3 amino acids: CASSSSDREGQPQHF. The CDR3 coding sequence is TGTGCCAGCAGTTCCTCGGACAGGGAAGGTCAGCCCCAGCATTTT.

The chain links TRBV30 to TRBJ2-3; D possibly uses TRBD1 or TRBD2 (6 bases each). CDR1 is GTSNPN and CDR2 is SVGIG in the germline V gene (reference sequence). V lost 0 bases and J lost 10, with 20 bases in between. The CDR3 consists of 15 residues. The CDR3 nucleotides read TGTGCCTGGAGTGTACCAGGGGACGGACTACTGTCGCAGTATTTT. This encodes CAWSVPGDGLLSQYF. Drawing the rest from reference TRBV30 and TRBJ2-3, the complete variable domain is SQTIHQWPATLVQPVGSPLSLECTVEGTSNPNLYWYRQAAGRGLQLLFYSVGIGQISSEVPQNLSASRPQDRQFILSSKKLLLSDSGFYLCAWSVPGDGLLSQYFGPGTRLTVL.

The chain recombines TRBV5-4 with TRBJ1-3; D gene uncertain. Germline V gene sequence: CDR1 SGHNT, CDR2 YYREEE (reference sequence). The CDR3 covers 16 residues. Trimming left V 4 bases short and J 0 bases short, with 14 bases between. The CDR3 reads CASSAGVPYSGNTIYF. The CDR3 coding sequence is TGTGCCAGCAGCGCGGGAGTACCGTACTCTGGAAACACCATATATTTT.

V is TRBV25-1 and J is TRBJ2-5; D might be TRBD1 (6 bases). Trimming removed 2 bases at V and 1 base at J, with 11 bases between. This CDR3 contains 15 residues. From germline, CDR1 is MGHDK and CDR2 SYGVNS. Here the CDR3 DNA reads TGTGCCAGCAGTGAAGGCAGGGGCCTCCAAGAGACCCAGTACTTC. Protein sequence: CASSEGRGLQETQYF.

The CDR3, as DNA: TGCGCCAGCAGCTTCCGGGACTCCCCCCCCCGAGGCGGGGAGCTGTTTTTT. Its protein product is CASSFRDSPPRGGELFF. The rearrangement uses TRBV4-1 and TRBJ2-2; D is perhaps TRBD2 (6 bases). Germline assignment: CDR1 MGHRA and CDR2 YSYEKL. The ends were cut back, 5 bases at V and 7 bases at J, with 23 bases in the middle. This CDR3 has 17 residues.

This rearrangement joins TRBV7-2 to TRBJ2-3; 8 positions agree with TRBD2. Germline V gene data show CDR1 as SGHTA and CDR2 as FQGNSA. V lost 5 bases, J lost 3 bases, and 10 bases stayed unmatched. The CDR3 has 16 residues. CDR3 nucleotide sequence: TGTGCCAGCAGCCCCCAGGGGACTAGGGGTACAGATACGCAGTATTTT. This codes for CASSPQGTRGTDTQYF.

The chain is built from TRBV7-8 and TRBJ1-1, with D possibly being TRBD1 (5 bases). The length of the CDR3 is 15 residues. The V gene lost 4 bases and the J gene lost 4 bases, with 16 bases spanning the gap. Per germline, CDR1 SGHVS and CDR2 FQNEAQ. The chain's CDR3 is CASSSQGVRGTEAFF. CDR3 sequence (DNA): TGTGCCAGCAGCTCCCAAGGGGTACGGGGCACTGAAGCTTTCTTT.

J is TRBJ1-1 and V is TRBV19; D is uncertain. Germline lookup yields CDR1 LNHDA and CDR2 SQIVND (reference sequence). The V end lost 1 base, the J end lost 3 bases, and 9 bases lay between the germline ends. The CDR3 contains 14 residues. CDR3 region: CASSIAVGYTEAFF. In DNA form, the CDR3 reads TGTGCCAGTAGTATAGCGGTCGGGTACACTGAAGCTTTCTTT.

A remark on this clone: Other DNA sequences of this sample code for an identical CDR3. The genes are TRBV5-1 and TRBJ2-5; D is undetermined. V gave up 0 bases and J gave up 5 bases, with 5 bases separating them. The germline gives CDR1 SGHRS, CDR2 YFSETQ. There are 12 residues in the CDR3. The CDR3 DNA reads TGCGCCAGCAGCTTGGAGGGTGAGACCCAGTACTTC. Translated, it gives CASSLEGETQYF. The full variable domain, rest sourced from reference TRBV5-1 and TRBJ2-5, is KAGVTQTPRYLIKTRGQQVTLSCSPISGHRSVSWYQQTPGQGLQFLFEYFSETQRNKGNFPGRFSGRQFSNSRSEMNVSTLELGDSALYLCASSLEGETQYFGPGTRLLVL.

V gene TRBV5-1 combines with J gene TRBJ2-5, with 9 bases that match TRBD2. The junction had 9 bases not matched to a gene; V was cut back by 0 bases and J by 3 bases. This CDR3 is 17 amino acids long. CDR1 SGHRS and CDR2 YFSETQ come from the germline V gene. The CDR3 DNA reads as TGCGCCAGCAGCTTGGGGCGTCCAAGGACTAGCGAAGAGACCCAGTACTTC. It codes for CASSLGRPRTSEETQYF.

The chain couples TRBV7-2 to TRBJ2-5, with 13 bases identical to TRBD2. This CDR3 is built from 17 residues. V trimming: 3 bases; J trimming: 6 bases; junction bases outside the gene matches: 10. Germline CDR1 is SGHTA and CDR2 is FQGNSA. The CDR3 is CASSFSPLAGGQKTQYF. In DNA, the CDR3 is TGTGCCAGCAGCTTCTCCCCACTAGCGGGGGGGCAAAAGACCCAGTACTTC.

This sequence joins TRBV7-7 and TRBJ2-3; 12 nucleotides line up with TRBD2. Trimming removed 11 bases from V and 3 bases from J; junction bases left unmatched: 15. Germline V gene data show CDR1 as SSHAT and CDR2 as FNYEAQ (reference sequence). The CDR3 sequence is 17 residues long. DNA for the CDR3: TGTGCCGTCTCCCAAGGGCTAGCGGGAGGGATAACAGATACGCAGTATTTT. Amino acid sequence: CAVSQGLAGGITDTQYF.

The sample holds one count of this clone. The chain combines TRBV19 with TRBJ1-6; no clear D gene. Germline lookup yields CDR1 LNHDA and CDR2 SQIVND (reference sequence). V was trimmed by 5 bases and J by 4 bases, leaving 6 bases between them. The CDR3 runs 13 residues. Here the CDR3 reads CASSFRYNSPLHF. CDR3 bases: TGTGCCAGTAGTTTCAGATATAATTCACCCCTCCACTTT. The complete variable domain, with remaining parts taken from reference TRBV19 and TRBJ1-6, reads DGGITQSPKYLFRKEGQNVTLSCEQNLNHDAMYWYRQDPGQGLRLIYYSQIVNDFQKGDIAEGYSVSREKKESFPLTVTSAQKNPTAFYLCASSFRYNSPLHFGNGTRLTVT.

This clone was seen once. The rearrangement links TRBV19 to TRBJ2-7; 7 nucleotides line up with TRBD1. Germline trimming cut 10 bases from V and 4 bases from J; bases unmatched to any gene: 10. The CDR3 totals 13 residues. The germline CDR1 and CDR2 sequences are LNHDA and SQIVND (reference sequence). The CDR3, as DNA: TGTGCCACCTCGGCAGGGGGTGCATACGAGCAGTACTTC. Its protein is CATSAGGAYEQYF.

The chain uses TRBV7-3 and TRBJ2-2; weak D call: TRBD1 (5 bases). V shed 5 bases and J shed 0 bases, with 10 bases lying between them. The germline V gene encodes CDR1 SGHTA and CDR2 FQGTGA. The CDR3 is 15 amino acids. CDR3 loop: CASSRTHANTGELFF. The CDR3 DNA reads TGTGCCAGCAGCCGGACACACGCGAACACCGGGGAGCTGTTTTTT.

This clone was observed a few times. V gene TRBV6-1 combines with J gene TRBJ1-2; tentatively, D is TRBD1 (5 bases). Germline V gives CDR1 MNHNS, CDR2 SASEGT. The V end was cut by 1 base, the J end by 8 bases, with 14 bases between. The CDR3 spans 14 residues. CDR3 residues: CASSEVWGGEGYTF. In nucleotides, the CDR3 is TGTGCCAGCAGTGAAGTTTGGGGCGGGGAGGGCTACACCTTC.

The J gene is TRBJ2-5, the V gene TRBV6-6, with D possibly matching TRBD1 (6 bases). This CDR3 spans 14 amino acids. The germline CDR1 and CDR2 sequences are MNHNY and SVGAGI (reference sequence). V was trimmed by 0 bases and J by 4 bases, leaving 9 bases between them. For the CDR3, the DNA is TGTGCCAGCAGTTACTCTGCCAGGGGAGAGACCCAGTACTTC. It is translated as CASSYSARGETQYF.

The chain is built from TRBV19 and TRBJ2-5; tentatively, D is TRBD1 (5 bases). CDR1 is LNHDA and CDR2 is SQIVND in the germline V gene (reference sequence). Deletions cut 4 bases from V and 0 bases from J, with 9 bases between. The CDR3 is 14 residues long. The DNA for the CDR3 is TGTGCCAGTAGTAAACAGGCTTACCAAGAGACCCAGTACTTC. Its translation is CASSKQAYQETQYF. The full variable domain, completed using reference TRBV19 and TRBJ2-5, is DGGITQSPKYLFRKEGQNVTLSCEQNLNHDAMYWYRQDPGQGLRLIYYSQIVNDFQKGDIAEGYSVSREKKESFPLTVTSAQKNPTAFYLCASSKQAYQETQYFGPGTRLLVL.